These 11 T cell receptor beta chains were all obtained from the same sample, sequenced in a study of blood T cell repertoires in COVID-19. Some clones are missing from TCRdb's copy, which holds only in-frame ones; the method was immunoSEQ multiplex PCR. The sample includes about 310,000 clones, more than 75% of them seen just once. What was sequenced was peripheral blood. Receptors originate from a woman aged 45-65 years who had recovered from COVID-19.

This clone was seen a few times. This chain uses TRBV6-5 with TRBJ2-2; the match to TRBD1 covers 7 bases. J lost 1 base, V lost 7 bases, and 6 bases had no gene match. CDR3 size: 15 residues. The germline V gene encodes CDR1 MNHEY and CDR2 SVGAGI. CDR3 loop: CASKTGTVNTGELFF. In DNA form, the CDR3 reads TGTGCCAGCAAAACCGGGACAGTGAACACCGGGGAGCTGTTTTTT.

V gene TRBV5-6 combines with J gene TRBJ2-7; 9 bases are shared with TRBD2. From germline, CDR1 is SGHDT and CDR2 YYEEEE. Unmatched junction bases numbered 6, after V lost 1 base and J lost 4 bases. The CDR3 is 15 residues long. CDR3 bases: TGTGCCAGCAGCTTGAGGCTAGCGGGGAGGTACGAGCAGTACTTC. Protein sequence: CASSLRLAGRYEQYF.

The rearrangement uses TRBV30 and TRBJ1-1; no clear D gene. Per the germline V gene, CDR1 is GTSNPN and CDR2 is SVGIG (reference sequence). The CDR3 loop spans 11 amino acids. Trimming removed 2 bases at V and 2 bases at J, with 3 bases between. This chain's CDR3 is CAWSTNTEAFF. The CDR3, as DNA: TGTGCCTGGAGTACTAACACTGAAGCTTTCTTT. The full variable domain, completed using reference TRBV30 and TRBJ1-1, is SQTIHQWPATLVQPVGSPLSLECTVEGTSNPNLYWYRQAAGRGLQLLFYSVGIGQISSEVPQNLSASRPQDRQFILSSKKLLLSDSGFYLCAWSTNTEAFFGQGTRLTVV.

The chain uses TRBV7-3 and TRBJ2-2; weak D call: TRBD1 (6 bases). Germline V gene sequence: CDR1 SGHTA, CDR2 FQGTGA. The CDR3 is 16 residues long. V shed 5 bases and J shed 4 bases, with 17 bases lying between them. This chain's CDR3 is CASSLIPGQSTGELFF. CDR3 in DNA: TGTGCCAGCAGCCTGATCCCGGGACAATCCACCGGGGAGCTGTTTTTT.

The J gene is TRBJ2-7, the V gene TRBV7-2, with TRBD2 as a possible D gene (6 bases). V lost 5 bases and J 3 bases, leaving 14 bases between the germline ends. Germline-derived CDR1 and CDR2 are SGHTA and FQGNSA. This CDR3 is built from 14 residues. CDR3 loop: CASSRGLWSYEQYF. CDR3 bases: TGTGCCAGCAGCCGGGGACTCTGGAGCTACGAGCAGTACTTC.

The rearrangement joins TRBV7-2 to TRBJ2-5; TRBD2 is a possible D gene (5 bases). The V end was cut by 6 bases, the J end by 7 bases, with 15 bases between. This CDR3 has 13 amino acids. Germline CDR1 and CDR2: SGHTA and FQGNSA. The CDR3 protein is CASRWPPGWTQYF. The CDR3 DNA reads as TGTGCCAGCAGATGGCCACCGGGGTGGACCCAGTACTTC.

The chain carries TRBV11-2 and TRBJ2-1, with D possibly matching TRBD2 (6 bases). Germline-derived CDR1 and CDR2 are SGHAT and FQNNGV. V lost 0 bases and J lost 4, with 7 bases in between. This CDR3 has 14 amino acids. The CDR3 is CASSLEGLYNEQFF. Here the CDR3 DNA reads TGTGCCAGCAGCTTAGAAGGACTATACAATGAGCAGTTCTTC.

There are a few counts of this clone. This sequence joins TRBV19 and TRBJ2-5, with unresolved D. Germline V gene sequence: CDR1 LNHDA, CDR2 SQIVND (reference sequence). Between the trimmed V and J ends, which lost 3 bases and 4 bases, there was a span of 9 bases. This CDR3 is built from 13 residues. CDR3 sequence (DNA): TGTGCCAGTAGTATCAGGCCAGCAGAGACCCAGTACTTC. Translated, it gives CASSIRPAETQYF.

The chain carries TRBV19 and TRBJ2-7; 9 bases line up with TRBD1. The CDR3 is 14 amino acids. The J segment lost 2 bases and the V segment lost 4 bases, leaving 3 bases of the junction unmatched. Germline CDR1 LNHDA, CDR2 SQIVND (reference sequence). The CDR3 bases are TGTGCCAGTAGTACTGACAGGGGGGCCTACGAGCAGTACTTC. Its protein product is CASSTDRGAYEQYF. The full variable domain, in which reference TRBV19 and TRBJ2-7 provide the parts outside the CDR3, is DGGITQSPKYLFRKEGQNVTLSCEQNLNHDAMYWYRQDPGQGLRLIYYSQIVNDFQKGDIAEGYSVSREKKESFPLTVTSAQKNPTAFYLCASSTDRGAYEQYFGPGTRLTVT.

The chain employs TRBV5-8 and TRBJ1-2; TRBD1 matches at 10 bases. V was pared by 5 bases and J by 2 bases, with 3 bases of the junction left unmatched. Per germline, CDR1 SGHTS and CDR2 YDEGEE. This CDR3 has 14 amino acids. As DNA, the CDR3 is TGTGCCAGCAGTCGGGACAGGGGCAACTATGGCTACACCTTC. The encoded protein is CASSRDRGNYGYTF.

The gene calls are TRBV6-2 or TRBV6-3 and TRBJ2-7; the D gene is possibly TRBD1 (6 bases). CDR3 length equals 14 residues. Germline V gene sequence: CDR1 MNHEY, CDR2 SVGEGT. Trimming stripped 4 bases from V and 7 bases from J, with 17 bases between. CDR3 DNA sequence: TGTGCCAGCAGTTTCGGCAGGGGCTCGGGGGAGCAGTACTTC. As protein: CASSFGRGSGEQYF.